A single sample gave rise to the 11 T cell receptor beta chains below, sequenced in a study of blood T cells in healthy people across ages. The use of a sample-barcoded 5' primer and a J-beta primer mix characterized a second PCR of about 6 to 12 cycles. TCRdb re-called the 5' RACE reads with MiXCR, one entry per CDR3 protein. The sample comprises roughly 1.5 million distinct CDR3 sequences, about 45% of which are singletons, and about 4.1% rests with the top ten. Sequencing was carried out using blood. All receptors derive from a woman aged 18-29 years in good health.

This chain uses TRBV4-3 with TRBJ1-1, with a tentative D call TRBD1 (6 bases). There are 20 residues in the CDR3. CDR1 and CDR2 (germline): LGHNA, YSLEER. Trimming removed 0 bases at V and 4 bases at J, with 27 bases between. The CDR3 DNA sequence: TGCGCCAGCAGCCAAGATCTGAGTATTCGGGGGCGGTCCCGAGTCACTGAAGCTTTCTTT. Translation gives CASSQDLSIRGRSRVTEAFF.

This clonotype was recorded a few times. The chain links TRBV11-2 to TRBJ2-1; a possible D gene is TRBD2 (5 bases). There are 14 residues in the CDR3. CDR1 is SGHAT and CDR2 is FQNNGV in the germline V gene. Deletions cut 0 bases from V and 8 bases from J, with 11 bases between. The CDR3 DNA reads TGTGCCAGCAGCTTAGATAGGGAGAGCTATGAGCAGTTCTTC. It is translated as CASSLDRESYEQFF.

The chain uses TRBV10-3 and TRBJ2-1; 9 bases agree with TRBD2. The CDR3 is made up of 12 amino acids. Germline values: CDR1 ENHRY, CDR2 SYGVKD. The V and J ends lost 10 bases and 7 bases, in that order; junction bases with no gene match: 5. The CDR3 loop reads CATARGGNEQFF. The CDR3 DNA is TGTGCCACTGCGCGGGGGGGAAATGAGCAGTTCTTC.

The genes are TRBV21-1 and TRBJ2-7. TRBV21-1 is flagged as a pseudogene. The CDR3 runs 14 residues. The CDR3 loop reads CASSKPGEPYEQYF. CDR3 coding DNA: TGTGCCAGCAGCAAACCAGGAGAACCCTACGAGCAGTACTTC.

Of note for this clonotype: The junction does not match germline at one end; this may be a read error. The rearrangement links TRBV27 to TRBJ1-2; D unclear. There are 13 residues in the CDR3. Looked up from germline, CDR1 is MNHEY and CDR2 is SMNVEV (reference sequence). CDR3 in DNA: TGTACCAGCAGTTTAGGGTTCGGCTATGGCTACACCTTC. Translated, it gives CTSSLGFGYGYTF.

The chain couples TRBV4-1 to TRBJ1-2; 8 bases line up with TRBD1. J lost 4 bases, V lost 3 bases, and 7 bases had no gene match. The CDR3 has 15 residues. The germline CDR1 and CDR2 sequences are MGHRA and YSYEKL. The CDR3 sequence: CASSHTDREGYGYTF. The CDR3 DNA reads TGCGCCAGCAGCCATACGGACAGGGAAGGCTATGGCTACACCTTC.

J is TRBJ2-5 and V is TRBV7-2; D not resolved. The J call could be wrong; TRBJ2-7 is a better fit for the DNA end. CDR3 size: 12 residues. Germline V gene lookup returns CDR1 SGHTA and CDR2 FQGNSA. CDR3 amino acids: CTSSLEIYEQYF. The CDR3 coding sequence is TGTACCAGCAGCTTGGAGATCTACGAGCAGTACTTC.

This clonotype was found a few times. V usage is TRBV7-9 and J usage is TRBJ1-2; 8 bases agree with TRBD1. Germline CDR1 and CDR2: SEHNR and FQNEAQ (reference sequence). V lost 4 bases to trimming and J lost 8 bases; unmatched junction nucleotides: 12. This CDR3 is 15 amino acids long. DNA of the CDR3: TGTGCCAGCAGCTCACGAATTGGACAGGGACGGGGCTACACCTTC. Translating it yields CASSSRIGQGRGYTF.

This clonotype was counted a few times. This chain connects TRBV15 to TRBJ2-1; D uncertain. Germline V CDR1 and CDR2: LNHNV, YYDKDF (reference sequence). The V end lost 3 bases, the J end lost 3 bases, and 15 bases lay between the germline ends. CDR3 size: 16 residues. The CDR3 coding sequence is TGTGCCACCAGCAGCGACCTCAGCAAGGGCTACAATGAGCAGTTCTTC. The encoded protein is CATSSDLSKGYNEQFF.

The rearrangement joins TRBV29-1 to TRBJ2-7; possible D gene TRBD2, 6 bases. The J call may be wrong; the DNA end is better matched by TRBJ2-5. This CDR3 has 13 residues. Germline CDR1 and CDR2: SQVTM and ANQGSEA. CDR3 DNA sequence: TGCAGCTCTCTGGCGGGAACGTGGAAGACCCAGTACTTC. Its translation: CSSLAGTWKTQYF.

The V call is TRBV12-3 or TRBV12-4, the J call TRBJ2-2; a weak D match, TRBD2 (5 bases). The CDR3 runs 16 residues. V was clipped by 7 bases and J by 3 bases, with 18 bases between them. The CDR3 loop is CASIPRVGADTGELFF. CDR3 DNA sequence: TGTGCCAGCATCCCGAGGGTTGGTGCGGACACCGGGGAGCTGTTTTTT.